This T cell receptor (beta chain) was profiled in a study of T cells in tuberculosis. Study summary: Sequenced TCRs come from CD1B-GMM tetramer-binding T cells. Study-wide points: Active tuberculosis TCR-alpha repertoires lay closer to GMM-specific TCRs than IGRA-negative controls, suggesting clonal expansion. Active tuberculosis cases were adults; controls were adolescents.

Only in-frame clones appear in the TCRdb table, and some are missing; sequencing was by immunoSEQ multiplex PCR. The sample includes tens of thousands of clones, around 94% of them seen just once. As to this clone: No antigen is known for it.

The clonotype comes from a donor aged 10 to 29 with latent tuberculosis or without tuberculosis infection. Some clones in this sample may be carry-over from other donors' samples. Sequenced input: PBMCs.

CDR3 nucleotides: TGTGCCAGCAGTGCCACGACAGGGATCTATGGCTACACCTTC. Translation: CASSATTGIYGYTF. J is TRBJ1-2 and V is TRBV6-5; the match to TRBD1 covers 7 bases. J lost 4 bases, V lost 5 bases, and 7 bases had no gene match. Germline CDR1 is MNHEY and CDR2 is SVGAGI. The CDR3 runs 14 residues.